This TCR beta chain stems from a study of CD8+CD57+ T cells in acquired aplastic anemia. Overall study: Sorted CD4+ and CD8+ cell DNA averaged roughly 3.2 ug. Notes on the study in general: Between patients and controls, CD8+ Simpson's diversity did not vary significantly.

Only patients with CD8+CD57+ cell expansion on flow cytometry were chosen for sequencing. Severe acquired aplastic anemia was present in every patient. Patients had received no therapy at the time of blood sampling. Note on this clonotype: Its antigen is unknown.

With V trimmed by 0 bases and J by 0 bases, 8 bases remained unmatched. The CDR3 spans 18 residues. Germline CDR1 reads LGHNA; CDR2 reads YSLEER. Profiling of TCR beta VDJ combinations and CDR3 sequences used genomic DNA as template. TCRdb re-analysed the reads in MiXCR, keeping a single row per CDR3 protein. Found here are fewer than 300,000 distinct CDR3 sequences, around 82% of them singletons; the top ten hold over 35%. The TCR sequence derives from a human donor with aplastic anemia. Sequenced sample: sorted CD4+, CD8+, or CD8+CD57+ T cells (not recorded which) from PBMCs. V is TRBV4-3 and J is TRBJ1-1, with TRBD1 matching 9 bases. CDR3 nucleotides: TGCGCCAGCAGCCAAGACGTAGGGACAGGGATCATGAACACTGAAGCTTTCTTT. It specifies CASSQDVGTGIMNTEAFF.